This passage covers 9 T cell receptor beta chains from one sample sequenced in a study of blood T cell repertoires in COVID-19 (dated by TCRdb to the early 2020s). The library relied on the immunoSEQ multiplex PCR assay. TCRdb carries this immuneACCESS record with in-frame sequences only. Its versions omit some clonotypes, under half of them owing to an unresolved V gene in the studies checked, with the rest unexplained. Within this sample are roughly 150,000 clones, with 60% to 85% of them counted one time only. About 7.8% of the sample goes to the ten largest clones. Sequences were obtained from peripheral blood. Every receptor here comes from a man between 60 and 75 years old with acute or convalescent COVID-19.

This clone was detected once. This sequence joins TRBV19 and TRBJ1-5; 7 positions agree with TRBD1. V lost 0 bases, J lost 7 bases, and 3 bases stayed unmatched. In germline, CDR1 is LNHDA, CDR2 SQIVND (reference sequence). The CDR3 contains 14 residues. CDR3 region: CASSIETGPQPQHF. The CDR3 DNA is TGTGCCAGTAGTATAGAGACAGGGCCCCAGCCCCAGCATTTT.

The rearrangement uses TRBV2 and TRBJ1-4; possible D gene TRBD1, 6 bases. The ends were cut back, 5 bases at V and 4 bases at J, with 14 bases in the middle. Germline lookup yields CDR1 SNHLY and CDR2 FYNNEI. CDR3 length: 15 residues. The CDR3 coding sequence is TGTGCCAGCAGTTCCAGGACAGAAGATAATGAAAAACTGTTTTTT. Its translation: CASSSRTEDNEKLFF.

The sample holds a few counts of this clone. The rearrangement joins TRBV5-4 to TRBJ2-3; 7 bases map to TRBD1. Trimming removed 5 bases from V and 0 bases from J; junction bases left unmatched: 6. This CDR3 has 15 residues. Germline-derived CDR1 and CDR2 are SGHNT and YYREEE (reference sequence). The chain's CDR3 is CASRKGAGSTDTQYF. For the CDR3, the DNA is TGTGCCAGCAGAAAGGGGGCGGGTAGCACAGATACGCAGTATTTT.

This chain connects TRBV3-1 (or the pseudogene TRBV3-2) to TRBJ2-3; the match to TRBD1 covers 10 bases. This CDR3 is 17 amino acids long. Trimming at V came to 0 bases and at J to 2 bases, leaving 5 bases not matched to a gene. Per germline, CDR1 LGHDT and CDR2 YNNKEL (reference sequence). The CDR3 nucleotides read TGTGCCAGCAGCCAAGATAGGGGACAGGGGAACACAGATACGCAGTATTTT. This codes for CASSQDRGQGNTDTQYF.

The chain has TRBV28 and TRBJ1-1, with 10 bases aligning to TRBD1. This CDR3 comprises 14 residues. Germline assignment: CDR1 MDHEN and CDR2 SYDVKM. Trimming cost V 5 bases and J 5 bases; bases outside gene matches: 5. The CDR3 region is CASSVPGQGTEAFF. CDR3 nucleotides: TGTGCCAGCAGTGTGCCGGGACAGGGGACTGAAGCTTTCTTT. Full variable domain (outside the CDR3, taken from reference TRBV28 and TRBJ1-1): DVKVTQSSRYLVKRTGEKVFLECVQDMDHENMFWYRQDPGLGLRLIYFSYDVKMKEKGDIPEGYSVSREKKERFSLILESASTNQTSMYLCASSVPGQGTEAFFGQGTRLTVV.

The genes are TRBV7-9 and TRBJ1-3; D is unresolved. The V end was cut by 5 bases, the J end by 2 bases, with 13 bases between. The CDR3 totals 15 residues. Germline CDR1 and CDR2: SEHNR and FQNEAQ (reference sequence). For the CDR3, the DNA is TGTGCCAGCAGCCCCAGGACTAAAGCTGGAAACACCATATATTTT. This encodes CASSPRTKAGNTIYF.

The chain is built from TRBV7-2 and TRBJ1-2; 7 nucleotides match TRBD1. This CDR3 has 14 residues. V was pared by 7 bases and J by 8 bases, with 13 bases of the junction left unmatched. Germline CDR1 reads SGHTA; CDR2 reads FQGNSA. Here the CDR3 DNA reads TGTGCCAGCACCGATATGAGGGGGCAAAGCGGCTACACCTTC. Translated: CASTDMRGQSGYTF.

This clone was seen once. The chain links TRBV28 to TRBJ2-1; 8 bases are shared with TRBD1. Per the germline V gene, CDR1 is MDHEN and CDR2 is SYDVKM. The V segment lost 4 bases and the J segment 4 bases; nucleotides outside the gene matches: 6. The CDR3 is 15 residues long. The DNA of the CDR3 is TGTGCCAGCAGTTCCGCAGGGGGCGATTACAATGAGCAGTTCTTC. Translating it yields CASSSAGGDYNEQFF.

V and J are TRBV6-5 and TRBJ2-5; 7 bases are a match to TRBD2. Germline V lookup: CDR1 MNHEY, CDR2 SVGAGI. Unmatched junction bases numbered 7, after V lost 4 bases and J lost 5 bases. This CDR3 has 14 residues. CDR3 protein: CASSSRLAGETQYF. Written as DNA, the CDR3 is TGTGCCAGCAGTTCTCGACTAGCTGGGGAGACCCAGTACTTC.